Below, 2 T cell receptor beta chains from the same sample are listed, as sequenced in a study of sequential checkpoint blockade in melanoma. Sequencing used immunoSEQ multiplex PCR; TCRdb keeps in-frame clones, though not all of them. This sample has around 15,000 clones, with approximately 52% found just once. Sample treatment: randomized to nivolumab then ipilimumab (arm A) or the reverse (arm B). Sequenced here: CD8+ T cells sorted from blood (inferred from file names), sampled from a patient given nivolumab and ipilimumab in sequence. The receptors were sampled from a human donor with melanoma.

The chain carries TRBV6-5 and TRBJ1-1; D ambiguous. CDR1 is MNHEY, CDR2 SVGAGI, per germline. V lost 5 bases and J lost 0, with 10 bases in between. CDR3 size: 14 residues. CDR3 region: CASSPNSMNTEAFF. CDR3 coding DNA: TGTGCCAGCAGTCCGAACTCCATGAACACTGAAGCTTTCTTT.

This clone was seen only a few times. The J gene is TRBJ2-3, the V gene TRBV10-2, with TRBD2 identical over 10 bases. J lost 0 bases, V lost 5 bases, and 2 bases had no gene match. Looked up from germline, CDR1 is WSHSY and CDR2 is SAAADI. This CDR3 has 15 amino acids. The chain's CDR3 is CASSPLAGSTDTQYF. DNA of the CDR3: TGCGCCAGCAGTCCACTAGCGGGGAGCACAGATACGCAGTATTTT.